This TCR beta chain was identified in a study of technical replicates of blood from several donors (dated by TCRdb to about 2017). Receptor libraries were prepared by the immunoSEQ multiplex PCR assay. TCRdb holds this immuneACCESS table with in-frame rearrangements only. Some clones are missing; in checked studies, unresolved V genes explain under half, and the rest has no known cause. In this sample the table shows approximately 75,000 clones, approximately 97% of which occur a single time. 0.29% of the sample is held by the ten biggest clonotypes. Of note for this clone: The clone's antigen remains unknown. No quality values exist for individual bases; no much larger clone is one base distant.

V is trimmed back by 3 bases and J by 4 bases, and the junction contains 6 bases that no gene match accounts for. CDR1 MGHRA and CDR2 YSYEKL were looked up in the germline V gene. The CDR3 goes from the cysteine to the phenylalanine over 18 residues. Only the CDR3 region is kept as DNA, spanning 54 bases read in frame from base 1. The specimen sequenced was T cells isolated from PBMCs. The receptor chain draws on TRBV4-1 and TRBJ2-6, and 13 junctional nucleotides match TRBD2. This receptor was identified in a human donor in good health. The sequenced DNA is TGCGCCAGCAGCCACGGACTAGCGGGAGTTTCAGGGGCCAACGTCCTGACTTTC. This codes for CASSHGLAGVSGANVLTF.